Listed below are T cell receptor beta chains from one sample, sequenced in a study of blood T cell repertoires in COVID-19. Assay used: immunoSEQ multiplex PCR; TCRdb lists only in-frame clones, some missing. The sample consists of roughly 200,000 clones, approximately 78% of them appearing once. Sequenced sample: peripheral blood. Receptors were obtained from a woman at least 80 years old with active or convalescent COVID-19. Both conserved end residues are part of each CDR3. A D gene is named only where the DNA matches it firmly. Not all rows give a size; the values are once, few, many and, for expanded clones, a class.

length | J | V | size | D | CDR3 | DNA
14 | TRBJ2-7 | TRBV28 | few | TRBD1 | CASSLIGQVYEQYF | TGTGCCAGCAGTTTAATTGGACAGGTCTACGAGCAGTACTTC
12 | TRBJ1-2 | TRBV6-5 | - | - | CASSSGFVGYTF | TGTGCCAGCAGTTCAGGGTTCGTCGGCTACACCTTC
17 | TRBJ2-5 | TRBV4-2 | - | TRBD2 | CASSQDPGGAGAETQYF | TGTGCCAGCAGCCAAGATCCCGGAGGAGCGGGGGCAGAGACCCAGTACTTC
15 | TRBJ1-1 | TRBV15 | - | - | CATSRTPGGNTEAFF | TGTGCCACCAGCAGGACCCCCGGGGGGAACACTGAAGCTTTCTTT
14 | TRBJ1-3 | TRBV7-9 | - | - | CASSGTMLGNTIYF | TGTGCCAGCAGTGGGACAATGCTCGGAAACACCATATATTTT
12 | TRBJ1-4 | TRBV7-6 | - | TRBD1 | CASSPGQEKLFF | TGTGCCAGCAGCCCGGGACAGGAAAAACTGTTTTTT
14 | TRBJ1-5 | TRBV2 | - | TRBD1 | CASRTQGAVQPQHF | TGTGCCAGCAGGACTCAGGGGGCAGTTCAGCCCCAGCATTTT
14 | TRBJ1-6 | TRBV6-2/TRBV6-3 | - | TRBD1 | CASSTDRPNSPLHF | TGTGCCAGCAGCACGGACAGGCCTAATTCACCCCTCCACTTT
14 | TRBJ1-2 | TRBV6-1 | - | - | CASSEPTEFYGYTF | TGTGCCAGCAGTGAACCGACAGAGTTCTATGGCTACACCTTC
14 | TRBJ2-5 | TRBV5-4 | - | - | CASGIKGGQETQYF | TGTGCCAGCGGAATAAAAGGGGGCCAAGAGACCCAGTACTTC
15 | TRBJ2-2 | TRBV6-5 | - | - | CASSRQGGNTGELFF | TGTGCCAGCAGCAGACAGGGAGGGAACACCGGGGAGCTGTTTTTT
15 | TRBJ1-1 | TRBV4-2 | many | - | CASSQEYGRNTEAFF | TGTGCCAGCAGCCAAGAGTATGGGAGGAACACTGAAGCTTTCTTT
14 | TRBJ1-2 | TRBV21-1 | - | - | CASSTESQGEGTTF | TGTGCCAGCAGCACCGAATCCCAGGGGGAAGGAACCACCTTC
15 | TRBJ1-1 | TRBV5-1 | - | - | CASSTRGVPNTEAFF | TGCGCCAGCAGCACCAGGGGCGTCCCGAACACTGAAGCTTTCTTT
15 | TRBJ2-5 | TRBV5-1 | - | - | CASSLVGGVQETQYF | TGCGCCAGCAGCTTGGTTGGCGGGGTACAAGAGACCCAGTACTTC
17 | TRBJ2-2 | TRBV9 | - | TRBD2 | CASSLGLSGGAAGELFF | TGTGCCAGCAGCCTAGGACTATCCGGGGGGGCCGCCGGGGAGCTGTTTTTT
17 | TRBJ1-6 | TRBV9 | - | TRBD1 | CASSKSMGQRDNSPLHF | TGTGCCAGCAGTAAATCCATGGGACAGAGAGATAATTCACCCCTCCACTTT
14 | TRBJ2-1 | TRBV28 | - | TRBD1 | CASSRRQGNNEQFF | TGTGCCAGCAGTCGTCGACAGGGAAACAATGAGCAGTTCTTC
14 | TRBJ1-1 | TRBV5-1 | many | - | CASSLSGINTEAFF | TGCGCCAGCAGCTTGTCGGGGATCAACACTGAAGCTTTCTTT
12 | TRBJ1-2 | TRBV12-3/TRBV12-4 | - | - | CASSLGQYGYTF | TGTGCCAGCAGCCTGGGCCAGTATGGCTACACCTTC
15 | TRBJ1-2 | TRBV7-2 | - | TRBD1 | CASSLDRGRFDGYTF | TGTGCCAGCAGCTTAGACAGGGGGCGCTTCGATGGCTACACCTTC
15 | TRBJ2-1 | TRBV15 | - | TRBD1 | CATSRVNRGYNEQFF | TGTGCCACCAGCAGAGTAAACAGGGGCTACAATGAGCAGTTCTTC
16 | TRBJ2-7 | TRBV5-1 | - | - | CASSWRDSLPTYEQYF | TGCGCCAGCAGCTGGCGGGACAGTCTGCCCACCTACGAGCAGTACTTC
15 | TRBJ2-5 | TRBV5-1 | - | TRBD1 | CASSLAGTGVETQYF | TGCGCCAGCAGCTTGGCTGGGACAGGCGTGGAGACCCAGTACTTC
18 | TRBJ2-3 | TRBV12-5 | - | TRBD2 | CASGLTLTSGGSTDTQYF | TGTGCTAGTGGTTTGACCCTGACTAGCGGGGGGAGCACAGATACGCAGTATTTT
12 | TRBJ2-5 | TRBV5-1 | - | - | CASSFYQETQYF | TGCGCCAGCAGCTTCTACCAAGAGACCCAGTACTTC
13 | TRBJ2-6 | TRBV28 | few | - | CASTPPGMNVLTF | TGTGCCAGCACACCACCGGGGATGAACGTCCTGACTTTC
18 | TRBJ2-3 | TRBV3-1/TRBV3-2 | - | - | CASSQGWLAGTSTDTQYF | TGTGCCAGCAGCCAAGGGTGGCTCGCGGGAACTAGCACAGATACGCAGTATTTT
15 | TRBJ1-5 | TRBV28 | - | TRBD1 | CASRVRGTVNQPQHF | TGTGCCAGCAGAGTACGTGGGACAGTCAATCAGCCCCAGCATTTT
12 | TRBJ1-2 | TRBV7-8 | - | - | CASSPGTNGYTF | TGTGCCAGCAGCCCGGGGACTAATGGCTACACCTTC
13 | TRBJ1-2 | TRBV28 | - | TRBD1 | CASSFRQGVGYTF | TGTGCCAGCAGTTTTAGACAGGGCGTTGGCTACACCTTC
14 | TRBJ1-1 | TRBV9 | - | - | CASSPLGLNTEAFF | TGTGCCAGCAGCCCACTGGGCCTGAACACTGAAGCTTTCTTT
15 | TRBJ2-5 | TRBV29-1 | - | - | CSVEIGGRGAETQYF | TGCAGCGTAGAAATTGGGGGCAGGGGGGCAGAGACCCAGTACTTC
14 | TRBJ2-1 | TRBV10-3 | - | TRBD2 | CAILAGGLGNEQFF | TGTGCCATCCTAGCGGGGGGGCTTGGCAATGAGCAGTTCTTC
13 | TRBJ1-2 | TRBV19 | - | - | CASERRANYGYTF | TGTGCCAGTGAGAGGAGGGCTAACTATGGCTACACCTTC
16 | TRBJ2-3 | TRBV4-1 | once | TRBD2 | CASSQEPGGGTDTQYF | TGCGCCAGCAGCCAAGAGCCGGGGGGGGGCACAGATACGCAGTATTTT
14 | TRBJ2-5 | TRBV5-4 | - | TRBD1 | CASSSQTGSETQYF | TGTGCCAGCAGCTCACAGACAGGGTCGGAGACCCAGTACTTC
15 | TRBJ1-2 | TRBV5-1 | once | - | CASSLALGQFYGYTF | TGCGCCAGCAGCTTGGCCCTCGGACAGTTCTATGGCTACACCTTC
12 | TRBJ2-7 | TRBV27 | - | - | CASRQGYYEQYF | TGTGCCAGCAGGCAGGGATACTACGAGCAGTACTTC
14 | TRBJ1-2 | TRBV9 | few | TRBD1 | CASSGTGGLDGYTF | TGTGCCAGCAGCGGGACAGGGGGATTGGATGGCTACACCTTC
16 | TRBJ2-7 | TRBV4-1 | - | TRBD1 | CASSQDGGQGTNEQYF | TGCGCCAGCAGCCAAGATGGAGGACAGGGTACGAACGAGCAGTACTTC
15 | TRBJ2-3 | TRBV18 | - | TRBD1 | CASSHGTGNTDTQYF | TGTGCCAGCTCACACGGGACAGGGAACACAGATACGCAGTATTTT
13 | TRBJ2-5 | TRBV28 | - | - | CASSGAAQETQYF | TGTGCCAGCAGTGGCGCGGCCCAAGAGACCCAGTACTTC
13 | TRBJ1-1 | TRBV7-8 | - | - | CASSPQINTEAFF | TGTGCCAGCAGCCCCCAGATAAACACTGAAGCTTTCTTT
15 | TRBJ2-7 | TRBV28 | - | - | CASKGRTRVSYEQYF | TGTGCCAGCAAAGGCAGGACAAGGGTGTCCTACGAGCAGTACTTC
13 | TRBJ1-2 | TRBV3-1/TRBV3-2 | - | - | CASSQVENYGYTF | TGTGCCAGCAGCCAAGTAGAGAACTATGGCTACACCTTC
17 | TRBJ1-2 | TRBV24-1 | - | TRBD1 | CATSDSSGQGTNYGYTF | TGTGCCACCAGTGATAGCAGCGGACAGGGGACTAACTATGGCTACACCTTC
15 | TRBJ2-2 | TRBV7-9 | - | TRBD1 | CASSPGQGDTGELFF | TGTGCCAGCAGCCCAGGACAGGGCGACACCGGGGAGCTGTTTTTT
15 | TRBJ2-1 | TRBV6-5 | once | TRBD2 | CASRGAERGGPEQFF | TGTGCCAGCAGAGGAGCGGAGCGGGGGGGACCCGAGCAGTTCTTC
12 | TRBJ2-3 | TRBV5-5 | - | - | CASRQRTDTQYF | TGTGCCAGCCGACAGCGCACAGATACGCAGTATTTT
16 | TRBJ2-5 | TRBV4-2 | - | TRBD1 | CASSQDLGTGQETQYF | TGTGCCAGCAGCCAAGATCTGGGGACAGGGCAAGAGACCCAGTACTTC
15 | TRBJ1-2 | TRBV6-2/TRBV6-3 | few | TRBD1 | CASSDSPGQIYGYTF | TGTGCCAGCAGTGACTCGCCGGGACAGATATATGGCTACACCTTC
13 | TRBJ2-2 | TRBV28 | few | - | CASTLRGAGELFF | TGTGCCAGCACCCTGCGGGGAGCCGGGGAGCTGTTTTTT